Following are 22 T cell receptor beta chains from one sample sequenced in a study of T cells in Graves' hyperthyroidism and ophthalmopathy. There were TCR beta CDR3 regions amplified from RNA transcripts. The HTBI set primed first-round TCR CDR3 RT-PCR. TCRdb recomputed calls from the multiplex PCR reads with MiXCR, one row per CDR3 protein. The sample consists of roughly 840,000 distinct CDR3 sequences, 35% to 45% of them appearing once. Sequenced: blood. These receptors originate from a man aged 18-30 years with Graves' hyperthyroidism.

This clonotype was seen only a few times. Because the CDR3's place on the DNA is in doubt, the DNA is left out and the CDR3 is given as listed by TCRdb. CDR3 region: CASSQVVGGGTF. V and J are TRBV4-1 and TRBJ1-2; the table's D call, TRBD1, has no DNA check behind it. The CDR3 numbers 12 amino acids, ends counted. CDR1 MGHRA and CDR2 YSYEKL come from the germline V gene.

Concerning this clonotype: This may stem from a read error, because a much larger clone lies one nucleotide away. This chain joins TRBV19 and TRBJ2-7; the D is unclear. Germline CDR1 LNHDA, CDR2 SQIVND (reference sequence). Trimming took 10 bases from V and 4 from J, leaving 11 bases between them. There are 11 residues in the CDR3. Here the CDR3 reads CATATAYEQYF. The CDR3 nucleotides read TGTGCCACAGCGACGGCTTACGAGCAGTACTTC. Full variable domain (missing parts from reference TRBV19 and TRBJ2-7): DGGITQSPKYLFRKEGQNVTLSCEQNLNHDAMYWYRQDPGQGLRLIYYSQIVNDFQKGDIAEGYSVSREKKESFPLTVTSAQKNPTAFYLCATATAYEQYFGPGTRLTVT.

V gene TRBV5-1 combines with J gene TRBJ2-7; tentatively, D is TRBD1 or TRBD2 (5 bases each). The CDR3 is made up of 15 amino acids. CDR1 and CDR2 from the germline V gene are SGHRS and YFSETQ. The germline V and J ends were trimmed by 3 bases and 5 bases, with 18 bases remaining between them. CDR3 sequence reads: CASSSEGRVVDEQYF. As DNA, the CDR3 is TGCGCCAGCAGCTCAGAGGGCAGGGTGGTCGACGAGCAGTACTTC.

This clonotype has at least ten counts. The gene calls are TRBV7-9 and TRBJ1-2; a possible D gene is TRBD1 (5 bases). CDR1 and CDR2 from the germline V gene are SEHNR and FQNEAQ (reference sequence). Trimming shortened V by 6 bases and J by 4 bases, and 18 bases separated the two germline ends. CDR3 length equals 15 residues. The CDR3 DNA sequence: TGTGCCAGCAGGAGAGGGACGGCAGAGAGCTATGGCTACACCTTC. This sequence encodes CASRRGTAESYGYTF.

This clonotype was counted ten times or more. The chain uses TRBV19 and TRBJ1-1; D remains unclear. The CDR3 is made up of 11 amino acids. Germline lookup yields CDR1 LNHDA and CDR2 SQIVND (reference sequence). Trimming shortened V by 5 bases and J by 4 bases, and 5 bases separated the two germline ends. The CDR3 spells CASSYTTEAFF. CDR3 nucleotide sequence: TGTGCCAGTAGTTACACCACTGAAGCTTTCTTT.

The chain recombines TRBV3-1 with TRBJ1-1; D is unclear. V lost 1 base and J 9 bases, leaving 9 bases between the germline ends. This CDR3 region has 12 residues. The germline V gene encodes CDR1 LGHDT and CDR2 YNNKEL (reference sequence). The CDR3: CASSQGARQAFF. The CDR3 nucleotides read TGTGCCAGCAGCCAAGGGGCGAGGCAAGCTTTCTTT.

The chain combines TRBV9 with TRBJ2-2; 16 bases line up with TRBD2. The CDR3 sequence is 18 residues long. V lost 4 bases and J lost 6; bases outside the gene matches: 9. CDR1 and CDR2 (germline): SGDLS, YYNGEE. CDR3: CASSSGLAGGDFSGELFF. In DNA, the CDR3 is TGTGCCAGCAGCTCGGGACTAGCGGGGGGGGACTTCTCCGGGGAGCTGTTTTTT.

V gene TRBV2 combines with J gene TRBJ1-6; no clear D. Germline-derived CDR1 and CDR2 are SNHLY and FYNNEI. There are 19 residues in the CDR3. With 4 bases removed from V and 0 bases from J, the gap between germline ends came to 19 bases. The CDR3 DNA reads TGTGCCAGCAGTGCCGCCCTCGCAGCCACCAGCTCCTATAATTCACCCCTCCACTTT. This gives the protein CASSAALAATSSYNSPLHF.

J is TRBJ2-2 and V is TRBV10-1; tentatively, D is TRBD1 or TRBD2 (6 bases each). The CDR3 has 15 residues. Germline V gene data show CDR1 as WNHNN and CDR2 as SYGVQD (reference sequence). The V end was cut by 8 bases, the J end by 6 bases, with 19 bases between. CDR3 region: CASVEGGKGAGELFF. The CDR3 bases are TGCGCCAGCGTTGAAGGCGGGAAGGGGGCCGGGGAGCTGTTTTTT.

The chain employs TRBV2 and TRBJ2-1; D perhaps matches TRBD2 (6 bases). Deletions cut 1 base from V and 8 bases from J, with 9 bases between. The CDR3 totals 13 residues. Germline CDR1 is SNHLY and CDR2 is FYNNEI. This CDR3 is CASSEGGVDEQFF. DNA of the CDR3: TGTGCCAGCAGTGAAGGGGGGGTGGATGAGCAGTTCTTC.

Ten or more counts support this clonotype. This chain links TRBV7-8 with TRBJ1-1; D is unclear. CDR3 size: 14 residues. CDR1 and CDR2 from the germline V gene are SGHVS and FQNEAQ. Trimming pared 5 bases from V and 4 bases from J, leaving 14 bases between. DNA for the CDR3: TGTGCCAGCAGCAAGCGCAGAGAGACCACTGAAGCTTTCTTT. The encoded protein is CASSKRRETTEAFF.

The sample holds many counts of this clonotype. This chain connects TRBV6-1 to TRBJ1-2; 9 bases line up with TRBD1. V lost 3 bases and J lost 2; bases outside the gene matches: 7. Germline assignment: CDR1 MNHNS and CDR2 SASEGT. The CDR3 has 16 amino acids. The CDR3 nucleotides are TGTGCCAGCAGTGAGACGGGACAGGGACGGAACTATGGCTACACCTTC. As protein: CASSETGQGRNYGYTF.

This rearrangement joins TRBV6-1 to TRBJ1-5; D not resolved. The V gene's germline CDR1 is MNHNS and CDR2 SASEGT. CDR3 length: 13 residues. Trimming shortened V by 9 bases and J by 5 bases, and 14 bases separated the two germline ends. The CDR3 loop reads CASTRGLDQPQHF. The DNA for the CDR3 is TGTGCCAGTACCCGAGGCCTGGATCAGCCCCAGCATTTT.

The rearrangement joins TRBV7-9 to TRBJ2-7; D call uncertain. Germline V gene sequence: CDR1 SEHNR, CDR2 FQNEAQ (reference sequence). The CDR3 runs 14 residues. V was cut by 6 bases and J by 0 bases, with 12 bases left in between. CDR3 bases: TGTGCCAGCAGTGCCCCGGCGCGCTCCTACGAGCAGTACTTC. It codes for CASSAPARSYEQYF.

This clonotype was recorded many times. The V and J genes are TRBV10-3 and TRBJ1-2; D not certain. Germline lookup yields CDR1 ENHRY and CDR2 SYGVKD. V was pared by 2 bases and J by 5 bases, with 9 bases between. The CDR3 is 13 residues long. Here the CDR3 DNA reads TGTGCCATCAGTGAGGGCTCGGATTATGGCTACACCTTC. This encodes CAISEGSDYGYTF.

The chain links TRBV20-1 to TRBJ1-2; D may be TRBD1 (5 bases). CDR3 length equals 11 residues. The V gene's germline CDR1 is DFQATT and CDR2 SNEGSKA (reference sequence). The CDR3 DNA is TGCAGCTCTAGAGGGGAGGATGGCTACACCTTC. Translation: CSSRGEDGYTF.

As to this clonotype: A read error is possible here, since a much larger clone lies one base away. The CDR3 sequence: CASSAGWTEAFF. The CDR3 DNA sequence: TGTGCCAGCAGCGCCGGGTGGACTGAAGCTTTCTTT. This chain connects TRBV7-9 to TRBJ1-1; D ambiguous. CDR1 is SEHNR, CDR2 FQNEAQ, per germline (reference sequence). V was cut by 5 bases and J by 5 bases, with 9 bases left in between. The CDR3 spans 12 residues.

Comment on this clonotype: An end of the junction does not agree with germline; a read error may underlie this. The CDR3 nucleotides read TGCGCCAGCAGCCAAATGTCGGCGGGAGGGCTCTACGAGCAGTACTTC. This codes for CASSQMSAGGLYEQYF. The chain joins TRBV7-3 to TRBJ2-7, with TRBD2 matching 9 bases. This CDR3 comprises 16 residues. Germline CDR1 reads SGHTA; CDR2 reads FQGTGA.

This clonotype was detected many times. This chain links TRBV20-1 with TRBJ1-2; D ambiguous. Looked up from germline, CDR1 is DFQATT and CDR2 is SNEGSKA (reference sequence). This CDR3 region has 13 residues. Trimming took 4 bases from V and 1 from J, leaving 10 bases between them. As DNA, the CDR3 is TGCAGTGCTATCTTGACAAATAACTATGGCTACACCTTC. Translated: CSAILTNNYGYTF.

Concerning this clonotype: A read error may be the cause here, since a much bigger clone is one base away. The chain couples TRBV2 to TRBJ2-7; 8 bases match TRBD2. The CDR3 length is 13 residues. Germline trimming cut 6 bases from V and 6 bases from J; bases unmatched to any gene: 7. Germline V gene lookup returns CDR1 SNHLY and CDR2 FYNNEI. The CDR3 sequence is CASSDGRASEQYF. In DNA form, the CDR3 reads TGTGCCAGCAGCGACGGGAGGGCGTCCGAGCAGTACTTC.

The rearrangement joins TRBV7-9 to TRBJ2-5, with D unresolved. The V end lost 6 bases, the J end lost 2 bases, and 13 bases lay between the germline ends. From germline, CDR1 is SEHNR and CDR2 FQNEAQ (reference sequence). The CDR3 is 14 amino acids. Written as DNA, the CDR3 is TGTGCCAGCAGATCCGCTAGGTTACAAGAGACCCAGTACTTC. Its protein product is CASRSARLQETQYF.

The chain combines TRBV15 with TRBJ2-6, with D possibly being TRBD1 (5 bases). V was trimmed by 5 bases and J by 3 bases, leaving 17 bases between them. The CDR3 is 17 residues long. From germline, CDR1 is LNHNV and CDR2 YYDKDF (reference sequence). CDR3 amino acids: CATSSDNRVYGANVLTF. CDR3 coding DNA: TGTGCCACCAGCTCGGACAACCGCGTCTATGGGGCCAACGTCCTGACTTTC.